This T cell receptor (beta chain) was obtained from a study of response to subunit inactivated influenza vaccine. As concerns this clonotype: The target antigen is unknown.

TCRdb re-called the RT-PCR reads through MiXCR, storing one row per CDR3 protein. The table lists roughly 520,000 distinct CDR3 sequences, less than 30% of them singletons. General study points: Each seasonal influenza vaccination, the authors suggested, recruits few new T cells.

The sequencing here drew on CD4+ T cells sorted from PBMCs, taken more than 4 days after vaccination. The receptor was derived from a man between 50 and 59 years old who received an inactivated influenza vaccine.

CDR3 nucleotide sequence: TGTGCCAGCACCCCGAGCGGGAGCTACGAGCAGTACTTC. Translated, it gives CASTPSGSYEQYF. V usage is TRBV12-3 or TRBV12-4 and J usage is TRBJ2-7, with 8 positions matching TRBD2. The CDR3 is 13 amino acids. With 7 bases clipped from V and 3 bases from J, the junction kept 5 bases outside the gene matches.